One sample yielded the 6 T cell receptor beta chains listed below, sequenced in a study of T cell repertoires in cytomegalovirus infection. TCRdb re-called the reads through MiXCR, storing one row per CDR3 protein. The table includes approximately 180,000 distinct CDR3 sequences, about 17% detected once. Sequencing was done on a sample of CD8+ T cells from PBMCs. Receptor source: a human donor in good health (CMV status not recorded). Some clones in this sample may be carry-over from other donors' samples.

This clonotype was recorded only once. The chain combines TRBV5-6 with TRBJ2-5; D not certain. CDR3 length: 13 amino acids. Deletions cut 0 bases from V and 3 bases from J, with 6 bases between. Germline V lookup: CDR1 SGHDT, CDR2 YYEEEE. CDR3 loop: CASSLGSKETQYF. The DNA for the CDR3 is TGTGCCAGCAGCTTGGGCAGTAAAGAGACCCAGTACTTC.

There are a few counts of this clonotype. This rearrangement joins TRBV11-2 to TRBJ2-1; D is perhaps TRBD1 (6 bases). There are 10 residues in the CDR3. Germline V gene lookup returns CDR1 SGHAT and CDR2 FQNNGV. V was shortened by 4 bases and J by 13 bases, with 8 bases between the two germline ends. CDR3 nucleotide sequence: TGTGCCAGCAGCTCCGGGACACAGTTCTTC. This encodes CASSSGTQFF.

This chain uses TRBV10-1 with TRBJ2-7; TRBD1 aligns across 9 bases. The CDR3 contains 16 residues. From germline, CDR1 is WNHNN and CDR2 SYGVQD (reference sequence). V gave up 3 bases and J gave up 0 bases; unmatched junction bases: 6. Written as DNA, the CDR3 is TGCGCCAGCAGTGATACTGGGACAGGGATCTCCTACGAGCAGTACTTC. It is translated as CASSDTGTGISYEQYF.

This clonotype was picked up a small number of times. V and J are TRBV27 and TRBJ2-3; D not resolved. The CDR3 totals 14 residues. V was cut by 5 bases and J by 1 base, with 10 bases left in between. The germline V gene has CDR1 MNHEY and CDR2 SMNVEV (reference sequence). The CDR3 DNA is TGTGCCAGCAGTCCTCTTCCCCGCACAGATACGCAGTATTTT. It encodes CASSPLPRTDTQYF.

V and J are TRBV7-9 and TRBJ2-7, with 11 bases aligning to TRBD1. Germline lookup yields CDR1 SEHNR and CDR2 FQNEAQ (reference sequence). The CDR3 contains 15 residues. V lost 5 bases, J lost 4 bases, and 7 bases stayed unmatched. CDR3 sequence reads: CASSPAGQGAYEQYF. In DNA, the CDR3 is TGTGCCAGCAGCCCGGCCGGACAGGGGGCGTACGAGCAGTACTTC.

This clonotype was detected many times. The chain recombines TRBV7-8 with TRBJ1-1, with D possibly TRBD1 on 6 matching bases. V was pared by 4 bases and J by 6 bases, with 12 bases between. This CDR3 is 13 amino acids long. Looked up from germline, CDR1 is SGHVS and CDR2 is FQNEAQ. As DNA, the CDR3 is TGTGCCAGCAGCTCGACCGGGGGCGCTGAAGCTTTCTTT. Encoded protein: CASSSTGGAEAFF. Using reference TRBV7-8 and TRBJ1-1 for the parts outside the CDR3, the full variable domain is GAGVSQSPRYKVAKRGQDVALRCDPISGHVSLFWYQQALGQGPEFLTYFQNEAQLDKSGLPSDRFFAERPEGSVSTLKIQRTQQEDSAVYLCASSSTGGAEAFFGQGTRLTVV.